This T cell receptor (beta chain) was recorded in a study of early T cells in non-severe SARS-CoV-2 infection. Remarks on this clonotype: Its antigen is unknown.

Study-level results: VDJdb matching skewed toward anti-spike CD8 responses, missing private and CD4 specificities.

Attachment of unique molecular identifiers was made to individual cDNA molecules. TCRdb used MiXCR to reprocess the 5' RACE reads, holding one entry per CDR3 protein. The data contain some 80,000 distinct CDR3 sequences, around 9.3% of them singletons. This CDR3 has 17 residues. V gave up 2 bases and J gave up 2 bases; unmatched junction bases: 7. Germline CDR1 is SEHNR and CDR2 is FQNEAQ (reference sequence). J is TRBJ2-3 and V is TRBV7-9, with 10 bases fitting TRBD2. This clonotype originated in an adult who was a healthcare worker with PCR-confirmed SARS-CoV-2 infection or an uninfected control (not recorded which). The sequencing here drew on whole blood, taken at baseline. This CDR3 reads CASSLSLAGELTDTQYF. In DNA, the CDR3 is TGTGCCAGCAGCTTAAGTCTAGCGGGAGAACTCACAGATACGCAGTATTTT.